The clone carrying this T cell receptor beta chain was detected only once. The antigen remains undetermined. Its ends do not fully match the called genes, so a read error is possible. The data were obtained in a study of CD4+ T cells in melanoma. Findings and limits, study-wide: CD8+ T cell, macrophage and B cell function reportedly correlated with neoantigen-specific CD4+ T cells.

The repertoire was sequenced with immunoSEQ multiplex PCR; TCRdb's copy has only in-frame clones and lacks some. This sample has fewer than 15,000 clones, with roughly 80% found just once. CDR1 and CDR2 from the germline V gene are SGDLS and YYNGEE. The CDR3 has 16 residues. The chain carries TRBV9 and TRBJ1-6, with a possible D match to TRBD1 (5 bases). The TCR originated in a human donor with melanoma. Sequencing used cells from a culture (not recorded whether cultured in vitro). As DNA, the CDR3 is TGTGCCAGCAGCGTAGGTATGGCAGGGACTAATTCAGCCCTCCACTTT. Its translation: CASSVGMAGTNSALHF.